This TCR beta chain was obtained from a study of T-cell reconstitution after alpha-beta-depleted transplantation in children. Preparing the TCRbeta library involved the use of unique molecular identifiers. TCRdb called the PCR reads again in MiXCR, with one record for every CDR3 protein. The data hold around 200,000 distinct CDR3 sequences, with 11% observed a single time. The germline V gene has CDR1 SEHNR and CDR2 FQNEAQ (reference sequence). This CDR3 spans 12 amino acids. Trimming pared 5 bases from V and 4 bases from J, leaving 6 bases between. This clonotype showed up many times. What it binds is not known. General study results and limits: At day 60, the high TCRbeta diversity found in some patients originated from recipient T cells and thymic progenitors that had survived. Fresh T-cell production supplied most of the T-cell counts and diversity seen one year after transplant. Expanded clones from the graft, numbering several hundred, reportedly supplied alpha-beta T cells about two months after transplant.

The chain has TRBV7-9 and TRBJ1-5; D is undetermined. The receptor comes from a child less than two years old with acute myeloid leukemia, due to receive a stem cell transplant. Sequencing used PBMCs, obtained before TCRalphabeta/CD19-depleted stem cell transplant. The CDR3 DNA is TGTGCCAGCAGCCCCCCGAATCAGCCCCAGCATTTT. Translating it yields CASSPPNQPQHF.